Sequencing of this T cell receptor beta chain was carried out in a study of shared clonotypes between healthy human individuals. Donors were healthy HIV-negative adults without recent acute infections or vaccinations. On this clone itself: Antigen specificity is unknown.

Ten immunoSEQ deep assay plates were used by the authors to sequence unsorted PBMC DNA. Clones were sequenced by immunoSEQ multiplex PCR, and TCRdb holds only the in-frame ones, with some missing. The repertoire holds 100,000 or so clones, with around half as singletons. Study-wide findings and caveats: Clonotype sharing among donors, it was expected, would be affected by sequencing depth.

Between the trimmed V and J ends, which lost 3 bases and 4 bases, there was a span of 10 bases. The CDR3 is 13 amino acids. Germline CDR1 and CDR2: MNHEY and SMNVEV (reference sequence). This clonotype was obtained from a woman aged 40 to 50 in good health. Some clones in this sample may be carry-over from other donors' samples. The chain joins TRBV27 to TRBJ2-7; D not certain. The sample consisted of PBMCs. The CDR3: CASSFRNGYEQYF. The CDR3 region has the DNA TGTGCCAGCAGTTTTCGGAATGGATACGAGCAGTACTTC.